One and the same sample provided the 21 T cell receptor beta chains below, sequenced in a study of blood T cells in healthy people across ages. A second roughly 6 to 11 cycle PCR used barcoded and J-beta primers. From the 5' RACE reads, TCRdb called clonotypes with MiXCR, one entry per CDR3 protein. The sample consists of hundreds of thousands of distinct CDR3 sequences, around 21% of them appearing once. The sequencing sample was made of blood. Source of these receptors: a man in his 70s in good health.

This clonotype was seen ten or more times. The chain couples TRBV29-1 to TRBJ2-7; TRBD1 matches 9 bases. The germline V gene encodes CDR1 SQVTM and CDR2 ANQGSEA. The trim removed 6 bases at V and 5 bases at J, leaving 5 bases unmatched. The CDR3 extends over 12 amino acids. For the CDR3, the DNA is TGCAGCGTGGTCGGGACAGGGCACGAGCAGTACTTC. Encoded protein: CSVVGTGHEQYF.

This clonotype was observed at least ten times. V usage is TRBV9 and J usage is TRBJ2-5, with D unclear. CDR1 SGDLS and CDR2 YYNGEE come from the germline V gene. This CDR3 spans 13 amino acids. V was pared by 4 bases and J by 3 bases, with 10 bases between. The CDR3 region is CASSPGVEETQYF. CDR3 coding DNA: TGTGCCAGCAGCCCCGGCGTGGAAGAGACCCAGTACTTC.

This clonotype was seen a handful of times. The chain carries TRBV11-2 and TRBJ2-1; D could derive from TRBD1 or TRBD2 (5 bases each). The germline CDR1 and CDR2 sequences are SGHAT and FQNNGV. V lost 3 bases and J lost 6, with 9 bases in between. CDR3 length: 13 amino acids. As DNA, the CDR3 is TGTGCCAGCAGCTTGGCAGGGACCAATGAGCAGTTCTTC. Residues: CASSLAGTNEQFF.

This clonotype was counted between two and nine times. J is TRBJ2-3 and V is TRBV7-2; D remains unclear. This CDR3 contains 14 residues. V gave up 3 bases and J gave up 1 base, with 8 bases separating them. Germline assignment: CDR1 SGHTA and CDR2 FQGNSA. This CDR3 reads CASSFSKGTDTQYF. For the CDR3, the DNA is TGTGCCAGCAGCTTTAGCAAAGGCACAGATACGCAGTATTTT.

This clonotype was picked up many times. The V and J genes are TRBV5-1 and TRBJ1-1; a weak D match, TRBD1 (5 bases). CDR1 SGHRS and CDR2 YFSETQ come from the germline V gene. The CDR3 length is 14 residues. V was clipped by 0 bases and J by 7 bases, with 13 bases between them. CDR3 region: CASSLEALRGEAFF. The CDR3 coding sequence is TGCGCCAGCAGCTTGGAGGCACTAAGGGGTGAAGCTTTCTTT.

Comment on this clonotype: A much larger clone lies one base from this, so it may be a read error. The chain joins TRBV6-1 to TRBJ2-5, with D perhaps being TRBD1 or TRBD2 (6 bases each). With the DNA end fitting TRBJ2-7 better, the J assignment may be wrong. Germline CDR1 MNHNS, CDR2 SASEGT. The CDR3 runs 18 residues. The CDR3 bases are TGTGCCAGCAGTGAAGCGGGCCGTGGATATAGGGGGGCCTACGAGCAGTACTTC. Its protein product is CASSEAGRGYRGAYEQYF.

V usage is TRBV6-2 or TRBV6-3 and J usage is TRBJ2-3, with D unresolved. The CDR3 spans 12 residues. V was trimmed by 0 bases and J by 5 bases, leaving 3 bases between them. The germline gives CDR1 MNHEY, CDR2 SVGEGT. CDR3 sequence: CASSYSRDTQYF. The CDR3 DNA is TGTGCCAGCAGTTACTCGAGAGATACGCAGTATTTT.

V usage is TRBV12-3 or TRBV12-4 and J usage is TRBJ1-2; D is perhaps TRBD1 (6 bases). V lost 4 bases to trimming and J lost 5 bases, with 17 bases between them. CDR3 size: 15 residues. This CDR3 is CASSSGVGARYGYTF. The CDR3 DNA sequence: TGTGCCAGCAGTTCAGGGGTAGGGGCCCGATATGGCTACACCTTC.

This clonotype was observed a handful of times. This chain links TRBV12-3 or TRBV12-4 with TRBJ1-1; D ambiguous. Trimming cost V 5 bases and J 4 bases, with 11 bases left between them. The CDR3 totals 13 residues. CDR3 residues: CASSRGEATEAFF. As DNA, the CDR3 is TGTGCCAGCAGTCGCGGGGAGGCCACTGAAGCTTTCTTT.

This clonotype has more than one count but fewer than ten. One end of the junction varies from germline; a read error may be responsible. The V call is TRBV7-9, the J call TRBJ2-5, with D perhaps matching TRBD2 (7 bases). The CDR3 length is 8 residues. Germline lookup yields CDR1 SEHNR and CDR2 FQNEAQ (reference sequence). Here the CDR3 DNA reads TGTGCCAGCAGTCGGGGGGCCTTC. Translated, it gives CASSRGAF.

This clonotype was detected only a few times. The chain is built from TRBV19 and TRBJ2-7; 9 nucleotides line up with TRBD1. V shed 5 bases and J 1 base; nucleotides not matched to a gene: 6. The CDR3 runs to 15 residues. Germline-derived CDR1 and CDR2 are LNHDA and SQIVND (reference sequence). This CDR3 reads CASSALGQGSYEQYF. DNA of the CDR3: TGTGCCAGTAGTGCCCTGGGACAGGGTTCCTACGAGCAGTACTTC.

The CDR3 nucleotides are TGTGCCAGCAGTTACTCAGTCCAGGATCCCTACGAGCAGTACTTC. It yields the protein CASSYSVQDPYEQYF. This rearrangement joins TRBV6-5 to TRBJ2-7; D remains ambiguous. V lost 0 bases and J 2 bases, leaving 11 bases between the germline ends. The CDR3 runs to 15 residues. Looked up from germline, CDR1 is MNHEY and CDR2 is SVGAGI.

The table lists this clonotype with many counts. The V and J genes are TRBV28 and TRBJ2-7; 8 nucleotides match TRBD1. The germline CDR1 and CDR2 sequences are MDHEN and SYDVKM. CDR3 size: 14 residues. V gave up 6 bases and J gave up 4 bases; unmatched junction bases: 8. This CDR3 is CASSRQGYRYEQYF. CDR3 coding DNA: TGTGCCAGCAGCCGACAGGGGTATAGGTACGAGCAGTACTTC. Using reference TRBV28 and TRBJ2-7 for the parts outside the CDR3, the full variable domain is DVKVTQSSRYLVKRTGEKVFLECVQDMDHENMFWYRQDPGLGLRLIYFSYDVKMKEKGDIPEGYSVSREKKERFSLILESASTNQTSMYLCASSRQGYRYEQYFGPGTRLTVT.

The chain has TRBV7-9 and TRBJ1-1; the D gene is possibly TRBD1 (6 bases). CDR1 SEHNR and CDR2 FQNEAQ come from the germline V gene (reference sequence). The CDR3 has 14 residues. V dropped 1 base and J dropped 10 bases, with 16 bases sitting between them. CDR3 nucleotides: TGTGCCAGCAGCTTAGAGATCCGGGGGGCGCGAGCTTTCTTT. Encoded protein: CASSLEIRGARAFF.

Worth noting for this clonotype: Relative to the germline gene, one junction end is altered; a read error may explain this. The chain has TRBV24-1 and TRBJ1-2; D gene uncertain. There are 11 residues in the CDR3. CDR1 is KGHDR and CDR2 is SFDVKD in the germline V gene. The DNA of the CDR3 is TGCGCCACCAGTGATCCCCGGGGCTACACCTTC. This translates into CATSDPRGYTF.

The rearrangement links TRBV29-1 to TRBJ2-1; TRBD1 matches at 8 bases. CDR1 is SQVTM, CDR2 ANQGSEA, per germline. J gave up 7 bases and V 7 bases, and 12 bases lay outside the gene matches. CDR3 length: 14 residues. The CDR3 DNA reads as TGCAGCGGCGCCGGCGCGGGACAGGTGAATGAGCAGTTCTTC. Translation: CSGAGAGQVNEQFF.

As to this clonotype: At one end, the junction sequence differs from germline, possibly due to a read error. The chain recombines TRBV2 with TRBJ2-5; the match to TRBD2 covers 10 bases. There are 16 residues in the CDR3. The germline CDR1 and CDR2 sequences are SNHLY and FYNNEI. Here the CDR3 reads CVSRAQDLAGVETQYF. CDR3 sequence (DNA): TGTGTCAGCAGAGCCCAGGATCTAGCGGGAGTGGAGACCCAGTACTTC.

CDR3 DNA sequence: TGCAGCGTCGGTGATACGCAGTATTTT. Translated, it gives CSVGDTQYF. V gene TRBV29-1 combines with J gene TRBJ2-3; D not resolved. The germline CDR1 and CDR2 sequences are SQVTM and ANQGSEA. CDR3 length: 9 amino acids. Deletions cut 6 bases from V and 6 bases from J, with 4 bases between.

For the CDR3, the DNA is TGTGCCAGGCTGCCCCGAGAGGGGCAGTACAATGAGCAGTTCTTC. Translated, it gives CARLPREGQYNEQFF. The chain joins TRBV27 to TRBJ2-1, with D perhaps matching TRBD1 or TRBD2 (5 bases each). Germline CDR1 MNHEY, CDR2 SMNVEV (reference sequence). V was pared by 9 bases and J by 4 bases, with 19 bases between. The CDR3 is made up of 15 amino acids.

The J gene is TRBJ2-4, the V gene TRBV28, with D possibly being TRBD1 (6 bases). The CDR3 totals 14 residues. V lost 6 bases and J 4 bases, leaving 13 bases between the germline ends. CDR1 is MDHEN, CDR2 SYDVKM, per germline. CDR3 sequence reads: CASSRTGQKNIQYF. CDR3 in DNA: TGTGCCAGCAGCCGAACAGGGCAAAAAAACATTCAGTACTTC.

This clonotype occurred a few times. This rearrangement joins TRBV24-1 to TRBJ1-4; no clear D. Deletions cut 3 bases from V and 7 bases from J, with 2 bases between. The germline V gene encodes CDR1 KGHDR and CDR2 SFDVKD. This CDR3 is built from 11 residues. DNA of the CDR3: TGTGCCACCAGTGATACTGAAAAACTGTTTTTT. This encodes CATSDTEKLFF.